The TCR beta chain under discussion was sequenced for a study of blood T cells in healthy people across ages. With a J-beta primer mix and a sample-barcoded 5' primer, a second PCR ran about 6 to 11 cycles. From the 5' RACE reads, TCRdb called clonotypes with MiXCR, one entry per CDR3 protein. The sample lists 1.5 million to 2 million distinct CDR3 sequences, roughly 52% occurring once. The TCR originated in a woman between 40 and 50 years old in good health. The sample consisted of blood.

CDR3 coding DNA: TGTGCCAGCAGCAACCGACTAGCGGGGACCTACAATGAGCAGTTCTTC. Protein product: CASSNRLAGTYNEQFF. V is TRBV9 and J is TRBJ2-1; 11 positions agree with TRBD2. The length of the CDR3 is 16 residues. The trim removed 4 bases at V and 2 bases at J, leaving 5 bases unmatched. In germline, CDR1 is SGDLS, CDR2 YYNGEE.